Listed below are T cell receptor beta chains from one sample, sequenced in a study of Ad26.COV2.S vaccination and SARS-CoV-2 variants. Libraries were prepared by immunoSEQ multiplex PCR; TCRdb keeps only in-frame clonotypes and omits some of them. The table shows roughly 300,000 clones, with about 89% occurring only once. This material consisted of peripheral blood, taken in a trial of Ad26.COV2.S vaccine versus placebo. The receptors come from a person between 18 and 60 years old who received the Ad26.COV2.S COVID-19 vaccine or a placebo. CDR3s include the opening cysteine and the closing phenylalanine or tryptophan. The order of the fields is V gene, clone size, D gene, J gene, CDR3 protein, CDR3 DNA. The D gene is left open where the match is weak. For some rows the clone size is stated as once, few or many, or as a class when expanded; others skip it.

>TRBV6-1|NA|NA|TRBJ2-7
CASSEVSSYEQYF
TGTGCCAGCAGCGAAGTGAGCTCCTACGAGCAGTACTTC
>TRBV13|NA|TRBD1|TRBJ2-2
CASSAQGAGTGELFF
TGTGCCAGCAGCGCCCAGGGGGCGGGCACCGGGGAGCTGTTTTTT
>TRBV6-2/TRBV6-3|NA|TRBD2|TRBJ2-1
CASSSGLAGDNEQFF
TGTGCCAGCAGTTCGGGACTAGCGGGGGACAATGAGCAGTTCTTC
>TRBV6-5|NA|NA|TRBJ1-5
CASREGGDRNQPQHF
TGTGCCAGCAGGGAGGGAGGGGATAGGAATCAGCCCCAGCATTTT
>TRBV9|NA|TRBD1|TRBJ2-3
CASSVVGQGTDTQYF
TGTGCCAGCAGCGTAGTAGGACAGGGCACAGATACGCAGTATTTT
>TRBV15|NA|NA|TRBJ2-1
CATSTRYNEQFF
TGTGCCACCAGCACTCGATACAATGAGCAGTTCTTC
>TRBV28|NA|NA|TRBJ2-3
CASSFETSTDTQYF
TGTGCCAGCAGTTTCGAAACTAGCACAGATACGCAGTATTTT
>TRBV5-1|few|NA|TRBJ2-5
CASSLGGRTGETQYF
TGCGCCAGCAGCTTGGGGGGCCGCACGGGAGAGACCCAGTACTTC
>TRBV28|NA|NA|TRBJ1-1
CASRQGPTEAFF
TGTGCCAGCAGGCAGGGTCCCACTGAAGCTTTCTTT
>TRBV5-5|NA|TRBD1|TRBJ1-6
CASSLYGQGNSPLHF
TGTGCCAGCAGCTTGTATGGACAGGGGAATTCACCCCTCCACTTT
>TRBV6-1|NA|NA|TRBJ2-5
CASSDRGSEETQYF
TGTGCCAGCAGTGATCGGGGGTCGGAAGAGACCCAGTACTTC
>TRBV6-6|NA|NA|TRBJ2-1
CASRGGQNNEQFF
TGTGCCAGCAGGGGGGGACAGAACAATGAGCAGTTCTTC
>TRBV6-5|NA|NA|TRBJ1-5
CASSYSGSNQPQHF
TGTGCCAGCAGTTACTCAGGGAGCAATCAGCCCCAGCATTTT
>TRBV6-5|NA|TRBD1|TRBJ2-7
CASSYRTGAYEQYF
TGTGCCAGCAGTTACCGGACAGGGGCATACGAGCAGTACTTC
>TRBV7-6|NA|NA|TRBJ2-3
CASSLTYRSTDTQYF
TGTGCCAGCAGCTTAACGTATAGGAGTACAGATACGCAGTATTTT
>TRBV18|NA|NA|TRBJ2-7
CASSPMASDNYEQYF
TGTGCCAGCTCACCTATGGCTAGCGACAACTACGAGCAGTACTTC
>TRBV11-2|NA|NA|TRBJ1-2
CASSWSLGRDGYTF
TGTGCCAGCAGCTGGAGCCTGGGCAGGGACGGCTACACCTTC
>TRBV3-1/TRBV3-2|NA|NA|TRBJ1-4
CASSQDRGLKLFF
TGTGCCAGCAGCCAAGATCGAGGGTTAAAACTGTTTTTT
>TRBV7-2|few|NA|TRBJ1-2
CASSYRLYGYTF
TGTGCCAGCAGCTACAGACTCTATGGCTACACCTTC
>TRBV28|NA|NA|TRBJ1-1
CASSSVGGGNTEAFF
TGTGCCAGCAGTTCGGTAGGGGGGGGGAACACTGAAGCTTTCTTT
>TRBV7-9|once|NA|TRBJ1-5
CASSLGGGQPQHF
TGTGCCAGCAGCTTAGGTGGAGGTCAGCCCCAGCATTTT
>TRBV5-5|NA|NA|TRBJ1-4
CASSPQGAANEKLFF
TGTGCCAGCAGCCCTCAGGGAGCGGCTAATGAAAAACTGTTTTTT
>TRBV5-1|NA|NA|TRBJ2-5
CASSFDGETGETQYF
TGCGCCAGCAGCTTCGATGGGGAGACGGGAGAGACCCAGTACTTC
>TRBV18|NA|NA|TRBJ1-2
CASSPTMKGGYTF
TGTGCCAGCTCACCGACGATGAAAGGTGGCTACACCTTC
>TRBV29-1|NA|TRBD1|TRBJ2-7
CSVGVPTGGFYEQYF
TGCAGCGTTGGAGTACCGACAGGGGGCTTCTACGAGCAGTACTTC
>TRBV7-2|NA|NA|TRBJ1-1
CASSLGTDVTEAFF
TGTGCCAGCAGCTTAGGGACAGATGTCACTGAAGCTTTCTTT
>TRBV7-9|few|NA|TRBJ1-6
CATLPWESSYNSPLHF
TGTGCCACCCTCCCTTGGGAGAGCTCCTATAATTCACCCCTCCACTTT
>TRBV5-1|NA|NA|TRBJ1-4
CASSLGPGEKLFF
TGCGCCAGCAGCTTGGGACCTGGGGAAAAACTGTTTTTT
>TRBV25-1|once|NA|TRBJ1-2
CASSEYSGHGYGYTF
TGTGCCAGCAGTGAATATTCGGGACACGGCTATGGCTACACCTTC
>TRBV6-2/TRBV6-3|NA|NA|TRBJ2-5
CASSSVGQPHQETQYF
TGTGCCAGCAGTTCGGTCGGACAGCCGCACCAAGAGACCCAGTACTTC
>TRBV7-2|NA|NA|TRBJ2-7
CASSPQAAPYEQYF
TGTGCCAGCAGCCCCCAGGCTGCACCCTACGAGCAGTACTTC
>TRBV19|NA|NA|TRBJ1-1
CASSSGLSTEAFF
TGTGCCAGTAGCTCAGGGCTAAGCACTGAAGCTTTCTTT
>TRBV27|NA|NA|TRBJ2-1
CASSPEGGPSHNEQFF
TGTGCCAGCAGCCCTGAGGGGGGCCCTTCCCACAATGAGCAGTTCTTC
>TRBV28|NA|NA|TRBJ2-5
CASRTDGETQYF
TGTGCCAGCAGAACCGATGGAGAGACCCAGTACTTC
>TRBV5-6|NA|NA|TRBJ2-5
CASSLDWHQETQYF
TGTGCCAGCAGCTTGGATTGGCACCAAGAGACCCAGTACTTC
>TRBV9|NA|NA|TRBJ2-3
CASSPGNMHFADTQYF
TGTGCCAGCAGCCCCGGGAATATGCACTTTGCAGATACGCAGTATTTT
>TRBV7-2|NA|NA|TRBJ2-7
CASSLVSSVPTYEQYF
TGTGCCAGCAGCTTAGTATCCAGCGTTCCCACCTACGAGCAGTACTTC
>TRBV6-1|once|NA|TRBJ2-5
CASSESSYSQTQYF
TGTGCCAGCAGTGAAAGCAGTTATAGCCAGACCCAGTACTTC
>TRBV5-6|few|TRBD1|TRBJ2-5
CASSLTGALGETQYF
TGTGCCAGCAGCTTAACAGGGGCGCTCGGAGAGACCCAGTACTTC
>TRBV2|NA|NA|TRBJ1-6
CASAPESGNSPLHF
TGTGCCAGCGCCCCGGAGTCGGGTAATTCACCCCTCCACTTT
>TRBV9|NA|NA|TRBJ2-2
CASSGAQGRTGELFF
TGTGCCAGCAGCGGAGCACAGGGTCGGACCGGGGAGCTGTTTTTT
>TRBV4-1|NA|TRBD2|TRBJ2-3
CASSHHGLVNGDTQYF
TGCGCCAGCAGCCACCACGGACTAGTGAATGGGGATACGCAGTATTTT
>TRBV5-1|NA|TRBD2|TRBJ2-7
CASSLAGGTYEQYF
TGCGCCAGCAGCTTGGCGGGAGGCACCTACGAGCAGTACTTC
>TRBV6-5|few|NA|TRBJ2-7
CASIMGLNSYEQYF
TGTGCCAGTATAATGGGGCTTAACTCCTACGAGCAGTACTTC
>TRBV6-2/TRBV6-3|NA|NA|TRBJ2-7
CASSLLLRHYEQYF
TGTGCCAGCAGTTTATTACTGAGACACTACGAGCAGTACTTC
>TRBV7-8|NA|NA|TRBJ1-1
CASSLVGENTEAFF
TGTGCCAGCAGCTTAGTTGGGGAGAACACTGAAGCTTTCTTT
>TRBV11-3|NA|TRBD1|TRBJ2-4
CASSYGQGENIQYF
TGTGCCAGCAGCTATGGACAGGGGGAAAACATTCAGTACTTC
>TRBV10-2|NA|NA|TRBJ2-7
CASSELGRQVYEQYF
TGCGCCAGCAGTGAGTTAGGTCGACAGGTCTACGAGCAGTACTTC
>TRBV9|NA|TRBD1|TRBJ2-7
CASSASGTGMREQYF
TGTGCCAGCAGCGCTTCCGGGACAGGGATGAGGGAGCAGTACTTC
>TRBV7-9|NA|TRBD1|TRBJ1-1
CASSRDRVNTEAFF
TGTGCCAGCAGTCGGGACAGAGTGAACACTGAAGCTTTCTTT
>TRBV7-9|few|NA|TRBJ2-3
CASSPPGISTDTQYF
TGTGCCAGCAGTCCTCCGGGGATTAGCACAGATACGCAGTATTTT
>TRBV14|NA|NA|TRBJ2-5
CASSQTGTWGTQYF
TGTGCCAGCAGCCAAACCGGGACTTGGGGGACCCAGTACTTC
>TRBV5-1|NA|NA|TRBJ1-4
CASSLAVQGATNEKLFF
TGCGCCAGCAGCTTGGCAGTACAGGGTGCAACTAATGAAAAACTGTTTTTT